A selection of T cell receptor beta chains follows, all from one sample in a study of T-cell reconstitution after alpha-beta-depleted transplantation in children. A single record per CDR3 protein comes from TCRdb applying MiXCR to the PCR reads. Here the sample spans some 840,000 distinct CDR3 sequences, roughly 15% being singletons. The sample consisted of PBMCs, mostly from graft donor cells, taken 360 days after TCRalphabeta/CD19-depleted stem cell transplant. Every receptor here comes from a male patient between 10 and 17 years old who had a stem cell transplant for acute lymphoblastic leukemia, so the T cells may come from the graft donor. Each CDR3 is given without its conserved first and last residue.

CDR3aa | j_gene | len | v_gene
ATSRDFPSGRFGYEQY | TRBJ2-7 | 16 | TRBV15
ASRPLMGQERKYEQY | TRBJ2-7 | 15 | TRBV11-2
ASSQGTSGAYEQY | TRBJ2-7 | 13 | TRBV5-1
ASSESGGTNTEAF | TRBJ1-1 | 13 | TRBV2
ASSLNTGLAGMNEQF | TRBJ2-1 | 15 | TRBV12-3/TRBV12-4
SASISGNNEQF | TRBJ2-1 | 11 | TRBV20-1
SVEDGRGGETQY | TRBJ2-5 | 12 | TRBV29-1
ASSSLPNEQF | TRBJ2-1 | 10 | TRBV7-2
ASSGDTFYEQY | TRBJ2-7 | 11 | TRBV5-6
ASSITGTSGEQY | TRBJ2-7 | 12 | TRBV19
ASRDSSNYGYT | TRBJ1-2 | 11 | TRBV12-3/TRBV12-4
ASSLFPTAFSTDTQY | TRBJ2-3 | 15 | TRBV27
ASSYSGGLAKNIQY | TRBJ2-4 | 14 | TRBV6-2/TRBV6-3
ASTRTSGNNEQF | TRBJ2-1 | 12 | TRBV12-3/TRBV12-4
ASSLDTGTEQY | TRBJ2-7 | 11 | TRBV7-9
ASSLISTTRNEQF | TRBJ2-1 | 13 | TRBV5-1
ASSLPTGTGELF | TRBJ2-2 | 12 | TRBV7-9